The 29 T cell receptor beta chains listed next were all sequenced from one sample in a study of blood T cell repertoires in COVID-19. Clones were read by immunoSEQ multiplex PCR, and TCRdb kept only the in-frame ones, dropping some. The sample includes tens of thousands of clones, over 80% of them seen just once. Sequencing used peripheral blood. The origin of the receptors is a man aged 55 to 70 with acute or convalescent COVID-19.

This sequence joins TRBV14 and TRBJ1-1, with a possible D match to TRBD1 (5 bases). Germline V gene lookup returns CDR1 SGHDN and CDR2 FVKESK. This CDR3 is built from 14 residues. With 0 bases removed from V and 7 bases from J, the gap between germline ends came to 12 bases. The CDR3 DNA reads TGTGCCAGCAGCCAAGATCATAGTACAGGTGAAGCTTTCTTT. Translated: CASSQDHSTGEAFF.

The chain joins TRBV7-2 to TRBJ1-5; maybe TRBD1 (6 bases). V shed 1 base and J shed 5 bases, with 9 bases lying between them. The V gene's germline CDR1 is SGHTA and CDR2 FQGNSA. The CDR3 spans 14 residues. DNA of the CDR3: TGTGCCAGCAGCTTAGATGGGGGCTATCAGCCCCAGCATTTT. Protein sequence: CASSLDGGYQPQHF.

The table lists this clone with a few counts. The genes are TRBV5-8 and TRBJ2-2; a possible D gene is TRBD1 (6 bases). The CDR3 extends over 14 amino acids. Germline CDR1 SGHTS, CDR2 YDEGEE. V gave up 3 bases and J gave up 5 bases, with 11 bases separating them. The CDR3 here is CASSYLQGTGELFF. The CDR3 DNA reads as TGTGCCAGCAGCTACTTACAGGGAACCGGGGAGCTGTTTTTT.

CDR3 sequence reads: CASSLGGLAGSHEQYF. CDR3 DNA: TGTGCCAGCAGCTTAGGGGGACTAGCGGGATCCCACGAGCAGTACTTC. The rearrangement links TRBV11-3 to TRBJ2-7; 13 bases map to TRBD2. Germline V gene sequence: CDR1 SGHNT, CDR2 YENEEA. The CDR3 is 16 amino acids. Trimming cost V 1 base and J 5 bases; bases outside gene matches: 5.

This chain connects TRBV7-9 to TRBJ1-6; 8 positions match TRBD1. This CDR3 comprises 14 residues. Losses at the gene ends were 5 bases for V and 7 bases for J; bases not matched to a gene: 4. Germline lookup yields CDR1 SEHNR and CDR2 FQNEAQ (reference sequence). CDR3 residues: CASSTGQENSPLHF. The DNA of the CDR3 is TGTGCCAGCAGCACGGGACAGGAGAATTCACCCCTCCACTTT.

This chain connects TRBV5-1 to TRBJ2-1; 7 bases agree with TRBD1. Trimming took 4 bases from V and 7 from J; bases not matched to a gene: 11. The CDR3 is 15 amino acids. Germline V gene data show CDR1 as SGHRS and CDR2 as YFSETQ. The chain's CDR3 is CASSPTGVGGNEQFF. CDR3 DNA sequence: TGCGCCAGCAGCCCCACAGGGGTAGGTGGGAATGAGCAGTTCTTC.

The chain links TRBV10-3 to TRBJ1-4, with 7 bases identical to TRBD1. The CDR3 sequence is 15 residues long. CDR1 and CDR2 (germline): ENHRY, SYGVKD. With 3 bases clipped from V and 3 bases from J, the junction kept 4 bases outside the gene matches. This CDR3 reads CAISEQGPSNEKLFF. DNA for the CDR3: TGTGCCATCAGTGAACAGGGGCCCTCTAATGAAAAACTGTTTTTT.

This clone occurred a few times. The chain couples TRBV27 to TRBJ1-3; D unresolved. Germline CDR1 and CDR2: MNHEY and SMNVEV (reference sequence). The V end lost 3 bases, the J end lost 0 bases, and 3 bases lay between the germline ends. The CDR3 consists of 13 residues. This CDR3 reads CASSFRSGNTIYF. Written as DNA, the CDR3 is TGTGCCAGCAGTTTTCGCTCTGGAAACACCATATATTTT.

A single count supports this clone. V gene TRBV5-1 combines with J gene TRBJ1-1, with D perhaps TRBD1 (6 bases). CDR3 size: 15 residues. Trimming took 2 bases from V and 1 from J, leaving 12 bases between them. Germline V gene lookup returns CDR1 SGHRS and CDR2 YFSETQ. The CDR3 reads CASSFTGLRNTEAFF. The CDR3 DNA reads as TGCGCCAGCAGCTTTACAGGGCTGAGGAACACTGAAGCTTTCTTT.

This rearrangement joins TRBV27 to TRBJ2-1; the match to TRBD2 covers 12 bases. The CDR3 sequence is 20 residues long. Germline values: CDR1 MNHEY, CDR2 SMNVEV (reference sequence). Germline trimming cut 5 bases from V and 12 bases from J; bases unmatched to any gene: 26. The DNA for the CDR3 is TGTGCCAGCAGTGGCGGGGTGGGCCTAGCGGGAGGGCCCCCCACAATGTCGCAGTTCTTC. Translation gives CASSGGVGLAGGPPTMSQFF.

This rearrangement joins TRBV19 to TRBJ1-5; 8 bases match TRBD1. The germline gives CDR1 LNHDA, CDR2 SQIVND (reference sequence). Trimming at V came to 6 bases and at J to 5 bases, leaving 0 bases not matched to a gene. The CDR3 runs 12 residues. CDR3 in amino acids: CASRDRDQPQHF. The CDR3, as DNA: TGTGCCAGTAGGGACAGGGATCAGCCCCAGCATTTT.

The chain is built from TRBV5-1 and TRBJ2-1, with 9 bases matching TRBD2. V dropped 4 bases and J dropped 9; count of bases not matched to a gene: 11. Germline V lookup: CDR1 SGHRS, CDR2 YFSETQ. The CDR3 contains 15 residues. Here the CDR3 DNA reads TGCGCCAGCAGCGCAAACAGCGGGGGGCTCGGTGAGCAGTTCTTC. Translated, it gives CASSANSGGLGEQFF.

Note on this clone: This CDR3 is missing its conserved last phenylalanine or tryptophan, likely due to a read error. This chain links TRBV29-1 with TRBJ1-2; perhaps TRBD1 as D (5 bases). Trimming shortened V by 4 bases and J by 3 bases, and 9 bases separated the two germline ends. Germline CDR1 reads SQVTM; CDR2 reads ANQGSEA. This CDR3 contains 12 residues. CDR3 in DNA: TGCAGCGTTGCCCAAGGGGACTATGGCTACACCCTC. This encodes CSVAQGDYGYTL.

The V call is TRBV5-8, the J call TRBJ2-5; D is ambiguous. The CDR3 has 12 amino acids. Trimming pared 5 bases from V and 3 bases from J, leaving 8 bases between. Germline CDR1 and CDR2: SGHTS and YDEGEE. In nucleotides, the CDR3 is TGTGCCAGCAGTACTACCAAAGAGACCCAGTACTTC. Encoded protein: CASSTTKETQYF.

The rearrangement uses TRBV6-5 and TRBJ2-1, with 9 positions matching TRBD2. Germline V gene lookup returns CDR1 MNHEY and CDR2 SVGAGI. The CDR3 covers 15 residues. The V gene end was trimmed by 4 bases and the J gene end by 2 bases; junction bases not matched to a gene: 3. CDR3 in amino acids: CASSSAGGPYNEQFF. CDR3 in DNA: TGTGCCAGCAGTTCTGCGGGAGGGCCCTACAATGAGCAGTTCTTC.

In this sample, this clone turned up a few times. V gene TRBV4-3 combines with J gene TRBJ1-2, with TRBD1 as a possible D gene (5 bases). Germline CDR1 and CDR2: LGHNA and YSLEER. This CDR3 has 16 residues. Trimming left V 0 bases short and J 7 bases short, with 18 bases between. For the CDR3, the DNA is TGCGCCAGCAGCCAAGAATCTGGGGGGACCCTCCTTGGCTACACCTTC. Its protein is CASSQESGGTLLGYTF.

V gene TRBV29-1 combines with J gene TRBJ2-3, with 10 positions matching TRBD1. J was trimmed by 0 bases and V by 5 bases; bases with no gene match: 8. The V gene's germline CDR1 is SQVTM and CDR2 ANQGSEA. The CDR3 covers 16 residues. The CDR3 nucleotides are TGCAGCGTTAAGAACCGGGACAGGGGTAGCACAGATACGCAGTATTTT. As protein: CSVKNRDRGSTDTQYF.

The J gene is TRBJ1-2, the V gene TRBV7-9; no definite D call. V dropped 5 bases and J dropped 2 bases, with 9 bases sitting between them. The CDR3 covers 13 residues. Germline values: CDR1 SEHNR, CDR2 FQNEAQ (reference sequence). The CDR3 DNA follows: TGTGCCAGCAGCCACGGGATAAACTATGGCTACACCTTC. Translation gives CASSHGINYGYTF.

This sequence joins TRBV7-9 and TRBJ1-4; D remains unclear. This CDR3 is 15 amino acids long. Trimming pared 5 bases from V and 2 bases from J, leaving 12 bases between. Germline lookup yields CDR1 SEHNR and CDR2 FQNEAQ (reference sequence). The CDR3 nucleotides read TGTGCCAGCAGCCCACTAATCACTACTAATGAAAAACTGTTTTTT. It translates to CASSPLITTNEKLFF.

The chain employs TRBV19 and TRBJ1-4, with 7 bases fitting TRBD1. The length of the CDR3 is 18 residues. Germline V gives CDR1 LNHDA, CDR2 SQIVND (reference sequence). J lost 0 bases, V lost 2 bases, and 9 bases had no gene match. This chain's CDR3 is CASSIRQGAFATNEKLFF. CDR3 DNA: TGTGCCAGTAGTATAAGACAGGGAGCCTTTGCAACTAATGAAAAACTGTTTTTT. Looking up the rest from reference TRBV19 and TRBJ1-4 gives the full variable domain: DGGITQSPKYLFRKEGQNVTLSCEQNLNHDAMYWYRQDPGQGLRLIYYSQIVNDFQKGDIAEGYSVSREKKESFPLTVTSAQKNPTAFYLCASSIRQGAFATNEKLFFGSGTQLSVL.

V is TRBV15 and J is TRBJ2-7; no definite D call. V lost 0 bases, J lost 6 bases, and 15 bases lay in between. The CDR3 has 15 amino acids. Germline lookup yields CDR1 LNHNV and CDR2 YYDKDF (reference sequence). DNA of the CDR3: TGTGCCACCAGCAGAGATCTTGCAGGCGTCTCCGAGCAGTACTTC. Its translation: CATSRDLAGVSEQYF.

CDR3 in amino acids: CASSSQGPTGANVLTF. Here the CDR3 DNA reads TGTGCCAGCAGTTCCCAGGGTCCTACCGGGGCCAACGTCCTGACTTTC. The chain uses TRBV6-6 and TRBJ2-6; D is possibly TRBD1 (5 bases). CDR1 and CDR2 (germline): MNHNY, SVGAGI (reference sequence). The ends were cut back, 4 bases at V and 4 bases at J, with 14 bases in the middle. This CDR3 spans 16 amino acids.

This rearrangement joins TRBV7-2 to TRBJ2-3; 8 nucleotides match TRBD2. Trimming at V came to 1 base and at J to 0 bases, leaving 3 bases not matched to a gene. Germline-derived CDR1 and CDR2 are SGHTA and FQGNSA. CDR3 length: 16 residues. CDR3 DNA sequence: TGTGCCAGCAGCTTAGATAGCGGGATCAGCACAGATACGCAGTATTTT. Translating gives CASSLDSGISTDTQYF.

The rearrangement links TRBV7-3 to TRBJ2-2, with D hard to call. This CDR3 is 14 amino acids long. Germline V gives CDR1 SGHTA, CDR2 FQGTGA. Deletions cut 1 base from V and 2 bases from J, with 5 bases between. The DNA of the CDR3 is TGTGCCAGCAGCTTAAAGCTTAACACCGGGGAGCTGTTTTTT. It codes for CASSLKLNTGELFF.

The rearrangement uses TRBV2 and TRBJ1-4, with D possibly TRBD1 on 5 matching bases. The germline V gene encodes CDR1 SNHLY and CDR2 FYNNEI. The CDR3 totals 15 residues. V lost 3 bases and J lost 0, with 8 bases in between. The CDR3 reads CASSDRVPTNEKLFF. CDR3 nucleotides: TGTGCCAGCAGTGACAGGGTTCCAACTAATGAAAAACTGTTTTTT.

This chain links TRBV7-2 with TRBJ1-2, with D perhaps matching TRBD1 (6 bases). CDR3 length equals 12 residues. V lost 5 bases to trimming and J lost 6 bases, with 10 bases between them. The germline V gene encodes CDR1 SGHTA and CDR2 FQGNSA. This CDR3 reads CASSPRQDGYTF. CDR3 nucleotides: TGTGCCAGCAGCCCCCGACAGGATGGCTACACCTTC.

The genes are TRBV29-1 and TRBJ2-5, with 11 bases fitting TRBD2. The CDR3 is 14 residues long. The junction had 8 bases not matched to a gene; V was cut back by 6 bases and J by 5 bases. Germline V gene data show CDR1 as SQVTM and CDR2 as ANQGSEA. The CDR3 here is CSVATSGSTETQYF. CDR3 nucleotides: TGCAGCGTGGCTACTAGCGGGAGTACGGAGACCCAGTACTTC.

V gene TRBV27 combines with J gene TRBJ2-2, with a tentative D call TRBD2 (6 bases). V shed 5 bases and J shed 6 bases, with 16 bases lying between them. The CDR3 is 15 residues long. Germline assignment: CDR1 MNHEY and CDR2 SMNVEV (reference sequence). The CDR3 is CASSMRTKDAGELFF. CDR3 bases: TGTGCCAGCAGTATGAGGACTAAAGACGCCGGGGAGCTGTTTTTT.

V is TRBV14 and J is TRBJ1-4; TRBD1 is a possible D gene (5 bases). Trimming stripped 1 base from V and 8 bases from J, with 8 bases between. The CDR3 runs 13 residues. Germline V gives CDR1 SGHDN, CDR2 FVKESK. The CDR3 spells CASSQVRGEKLFF. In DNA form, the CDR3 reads TGTGCCAGCAGCCAAGTCCGGGGGGAAAAACTGTTTTTT.